Shown below are 21 T cell receptor beta chains from a single sample sequenced in a study of molecular identifiers for immune sequencing clone quantification. Each CDR3 protein is one row after TCRdb ran MiXCR on the PCR reads. Of about half a million distinct CDR3 sequences in the sample, 25% are singletons; the top ten hold around 0.78%. The sample was naive CD8+ T cells from blood, with Jurkat cell RNA spiked in. Subset meaning: FACS-sorted CD8+CD4-CCR7+CD45RA+ naive T cells. The origin of the receptors is a human donor in good health. Some libraries in this study had Jurkat cell RNA spiked in.

J is TRBJ1-1 and V is TRBV12-5, with no clear D. The CDR3 contains 15 residues. From germline, CDR1 is LGHNT and CDR2 FRNRAP. Trimming pared 6 bases from V and 0 bases from J, leaving 14 bases between. CDR3 sequence: CASGSSSGLNTEAFF. Written as DNA, the CDR3 is TGTGCTAGTGGCTCCTCCTCGGGATTGAACACTGAAGCTTTCTTT.

The chain couples TRBV20-1 to TRBJ1-1; no reliable D call. V lost 1 base, J lost 0 bases, and 9 bases lay in between. CDR3 size: 14 residues. Germline V gene sequence: CDR1 DFQATT, CDR2 SNEGSKA (reference sequence). CDR3 DNA sequence: TGCAGTGCTAGAGTACGGATGATGAACACTGAAGCTTTCTTT. It is translated as CSARVRMMNTEAFF.

This clonotype came up many times. This chain uses TRBV29-1 with TRBJ2-3; 7 bases agree with TRBD2. The V and J ends lost 5 bases and 6 bases, in that order; junction bases with no gene match: 5. The germline CDR1 and CDR2 sequences are SQVTM and ANQGSEA. The CDR3 has 12 residues. The chain's CDR3 is CSVIRGDDTQYF. Written as DNA, the CDR3 is TGCAGCGTTATCCGGGGGGATGATACGCAGTATTTT.

This clonotype was picked up many times. The V and J genes are TRBV7-2 and TRBJ2-7; D perhaps matches TRBD2 (5 bases). The germline V gene encodes CDR1 SGHTA and CDR2 FQGNSA. This CDR3 contains 14 residues. V was clipped by 0 bases and J by 3 bases, with 9 bases between them. CDR3 nucleotide sequence: TGTGCCAGCAGCTTAGCCGTCGGGGTCTACGAGCAGTACTTC. It codes for CASSLAVGVYEQYF.

With respect to this clonotype: This may arise from a read error, as a much more abundant clone is one base away. The rearrangement uses TRBV5-1 and TRBJ2-5; D is undetermined. The CDR3 loop spans 15 amino acids. Germline V CDR1 and CDR2: SGHRS, YFSETQ. CDR3 amino acids: CASSLEVGHQETQCF. CDR3 DNA sequence: TGCGCCAGCAGCTTGGAAGTTGGGCATCAAGAGACCCAGTGCTTC.

At least ten counts were recorded for this clonotype. The chain joins TRBV2 to TRBJ2-3; D unclear. Trimming shortened V by 4 bases and J by 3 bases, and 17 bases separated the two germline ends. CDR1 is SNHLY and CDR2 is FYNNEI in the germline V gene. This CDR3 spans 16 amino acids. The CDR3 DNA sequence: TGTGCCAGCAGTGGGATTGAGATAGAAAGGACAGATACGCAGTATTTT. It codes for CASSGIEIERTDTQYF.

This chain links TRBV7-6 with TRBJ2-5; either TRBD1 or TRBD2 may supply D (5 bases each). Trimming took off 4 bases at V and 5 bases at J, with 11 bases between the two ends. Germline values: CDR1 SGHVS, CDR2 FNYEAQ. The CDR3 totals 13 residues. The CDR3 reads CASSSEWGETQYF. The CDR3 region has the DNA TGTGCCAGCAGCTCCGAATGGGGGGAGACCCAGTACTTC.

This clonotype was observed at least ten times. The rearrangement links TRBV29-1 to TRBJ2-2, with TRBD1 matching over 8 bases. The V segment lost 6 bases and the J segment 7 bases; nucleotides outside the gene matches: 4. The CDR3 is made up of 12 amino acids. Germline assignment: CDR1 SQVTM and CDR2 ANQGSEA. CDR3 coding DNA: TGCAGCGTCCGACAGGGGAGCGGGGAGCTGTTTTTT. It is translated as CSVRQGSGELFF.

This clonotype appeared a few times. The V and J genes are TRBV5-6 and TRBJ1-4; D gene ambiguous. V lost 2 bases and J 4 bases, leaving 3 bases between the germline ends. The CDR3 has 12 residues. The germline gives CDR1 SGHDT, CDR2 YYEEEE. Written as DNA, the CDR3 is TGTGCCAGCAGCTTAGATAATGAAAAACTGTTTTTT. Translated, it gives CASSLDNEKLFF.

The chain has TRBV12-3 or TRBV12-4 and TRBJ2-7, with D possibly called TRBD1 or TRBD2 (6 bases each). This CDR3 spans 13 amino acids. Trimming pared 8 bases from V and 6 bases from J, leaving 17 bases between. CDR3 in amino acids: CASGRGAPSEQYF. As DNA, the CDR3 is TGTGCCAGCGGAAGGGGGGCGCCATCCGAGCAGTACTTC.

The chain couples TRBV6-2 or TRBV6-3 to TRBJ2-7; no clear D gene. Germline values: CDR1 MNHEY, CDR2 SVGEGT. V gave up 5 bases and J gave up 2 bases, with 10 bases separating them. CDR3 length: 13 residues. The CDR3 coding sequence is TGTGCCAGCAGTCTTTGGGCGGCCTACGAGCAGTACTTC. Amino acids: CASSLWAAYEQYF.

Comments on this clonotype: An end of the junction differs from the germline gene, which may be a read error. V usage is TRBV3-1 and J usage is TRBJ2-5; 9 nucleotides line up with TRBD1. This CDR3 has 14 residues. Germline CDR1 and CDR2: LGHDT and YNNKEL (reference sequence). In nucleotides, the CDR3 is TGTGCCCGCAGCCAAGGAACACAGGGGGCGCCCCAGTACTTC. Its protein product is CARSQGTQGAPQYF.

V and J are TRBV7-9 and TRBJ2-7; D might be TRBD1 (6 bases). Germline V lookup: CDR1 SEHNR, CDR2 FQNEAQ (reference sequence). There are 15 residues in the CDR3. The V and J ends lost 2 bases and 3 bases respectively, with 14 bases between them. CDR3 region: CASSLSGGKDYEQYF. The DNA for the CDR3 is TGTGCCAGCAGCTTAAGTGGGGGCAAGGACTACGAGCAGTACTTC. The variable domain in full, completed from reference TRBV7-9 and TRBJ2-7, reads DTGVSQNPRHKITKRGQNVTFRCDPISEHNRLYWYRQTLGQGPEFLTYFQNEAQLEKSRLLSDRFSAERPKGSFSTLEIQRTEQGDSAMYLCASSLSGGKDYEQYFGPGTRLTVT.

This clonotype appeared a few times. V and J are TRBV2 and TRBJ2-7; weak D call: TRBD1 (6 bases). The V and J ends lost 8 bases and 4 bases respectively, with 18 bases between them. Germline assignment: CDR1 SNHLY and CDR2 FYNNEI. CDR3 length equals 14 residues. The chain's CDR3 is CASAGRDILYEQYF. DNA of the CDR3: TGTGCCAGCGCCGGCCGGGACATATTATACGAGCAGTACTTC.

The chain combines TRBV6-5 with TRBJ2-1; perhaps TRBD2 as D (6 bases). V dropped 4 bases and J dropped 8 bases, with 18 bases sitting between them. The CDR3 covers 15 residues. Per germline, CDR1 MNHEY and CDR2 SVGAGI. The CDR3 loop reads CASSSGTSPVYEQFF. The CDR3 DNA sequence: TGTGCCAGCAGTTCTGGGACTTCGCCAGTCTATGAGCAGTTCTTC.

This clonotype was seen ten or more times. The chain carries TRBV7-9 and TRBJ1-1; D not resolved. Trimming shortened V by 5 bases and J by 4 bases, and 5 bases separated the two germline ends. The CDR3 consists of 11 residues. In germline, CDR1 is SEHNR, CDR2 FQNEAQ (reference sequence). CDR3 amino acids: CASSLSTEAFF. The CDR3 DNA sequence: TGTGCCAGCAGCCTCTCCACTGAAGCTTTCTTT. Supplemented by reference TRBV7-9 and TRBJ1-1, the full variable domain reads DTGVSQNPRHKITKRGQNVTFRCDPISEHNRLYWYRQTLGQGPEFLTYFQNEAQLEKSRLLSDRFSAERPKGSFSTLEIQRTEQGDSAMYLCASSLSTEAFFGQGTRLTVV.

This clonotype has a count of ten or more. The rearrangement links TRBV27 to TRBJ2-5; the D gene is possibly TRBD2 (6 bases). Between the trimmed V and J ends, which lost 3 bases and 1 base, there was a span of 12 bases. Germline loops: CDR1 MNHEY, CDR2 SMNVEV (reference sequence). This CDR3 spans 15 amino acids. The CDR3 here is CASSFSAGLQETQYF. As DNA, the CDR3 is TGTGCCAGCAGTTTCTCTGCGGGACTCCAAGAGACCCAGTACTTC.

This chain uses TRBV11-3 with TRBJ2-7, with D possibly being TRBD2 (5 bases). CDR1 is SGHNT, CDR2 YENEEA, per germline. The CDR3 contains 14 residues. Trimming removed 5 bases at V and 2 bases at J, with 13 bases between. The CDR3 region is CASSEGIGTYEQYF. For the CDR3, the DNA is TGTGCCAGCAGCGAAGGGATCGGGACCTACGAGCAGTACTTC.

The chain joins TRBV29-1 to TRBJ1-2; TRBD1 is a possible D gene (5 bases). Trimming stripped 5 bases from V and 4 bases from J, with 14 bases between. The CDR3 covers 13 residues. The germline V gene encodes CDR1 SQVTM and CDR2 ANQGSEA. CDR3 sequence (DNA): TGCAGCGTTTGGGGCGGAGGGATCTATGGCTACACCTTC. This encodes CSVWGGGIYGYTF.

The table lists this clonotype with many counts. In DNA form, the CDR3 reads TGTGCCAGCAGTTTCGCACAAGTGGGGTTTGAGCAGTTCTTC. As protein: CASSFAQVGFEQFF. The V gene is TRBV6-5, the J gene TRBJ2-1; D not certain. The CDR3 loop spans 14 amino acids. Trimming removed 4 bases from V and 9 bases from J, with 16 bases in between. From germline, CDR1 is MNHEY and CDR2 SVGAGI.

A remark on this clonotype: The junction departs from germline at one end; a sequencing error may be responsible. The chain joins TRBV7-6 to TRBJ1-1, with D hard to call. The germline V gene has CDR1 SGHVS and CDR2 FNYEAQ. This CDR3 contains 13 residues. The CDR3 coding sequence is TGTGTCAGCAGCCCACAAACACGCACTGAAGCTTTCTTT. Its translation: CVSSPQTRTEAFF.